Below, 12 T cell receptor beta chains from the same sample are listed, as sequenced in a study of beta chain features in type 1 diabetes. Study-level findings and limits: The study found moderately but significantly shorter TCRB CDR3s in all four CD4+ subsets of Type 1 diabetes patients.

Expressed TCRB transcripts were sequenced because the entire RNA isolate underwent reverse transcription. Sequencing used immunoSEQ multiplex PCR; TCRdb keeps in-frame clones, though not all of them. The sample comprises around 600,000 clones, around 12% of which are singletons, and about 0.11% rests with the top ten. These TCRs' antigens remain unknown. Material for sequencing was naive CD4+ T cells from blood. These receptors all come from a man aged 30 to 45 with type 1 diabetes.

The sample holds a few counts of this clone. The CDR3 is CSVEEGQHQETQYF. CDR3 coding DNA: TGCAGCGTTGAAGAAGGGCAGCACCAAGAGACCCAGTACTTC. This chain connects TRBV29-1 to TRBJ2-5; D ambiguous. V dropped 0 bases and J dropped 0 bases, with 8 bases sitting between them. CDR1 and CDR2 from the germline V gene are SQVTM and ANQGSEA. This CDR3 contains 14 residues.

The chain couples TRBV5-6 to TRBJ1-6; 7 nucleotides match TRBD1. The V gene end was trimmed by 0 bases and the J gene end by 5 bases; junction bases not matched to a gene: 8. The CDR3 consists of 17 residues. Germline assignment: CDR1 SGHDT and CDR2 YYEEEE. The CDR3, as DNA: TGTGCCAGCAGCTTGGTGGTTACAGGGGAGAATAATTCACCCCTCCACTTT. Protein product: CASSLVVTGENNSPLHF. The whole variable domain, filled in from reference TRBV5-6 and TRBJ1-6, reads DAGVTQSPTHLIKTRGQQVTLRCSPKSGHDTVSWYQQALGQGPQFIFQYYEEEERQRGNFPDRFSGHQFPNYSSELNVNALLLGDSALYLCASSLVVTGENNSPLHFGNGTRLTVT.

The chain couples TRBV29-1 to TRBJ1-2; 8 bases match TRBD1. V was pared by 7 bases and J by 4 bases, with 8 bases of the junction left unmatched. Germline CDR1 SQVTM, CDR2 ANQGSEA. There are 13 residues in the CDR3. The CDR3 DNA follows: TGCAGCGCTGGGACAGGAATTATCTATGGCTACACCTTC. Translated: CSAGTGIIYGYTF.

V and J are TRBV9 and TRBJ2-7; D remains ambiguous. V gave up 4 bases and J gave up 6 bases, with 14 bases separating them. This CDR3 is built from 13 residues. Germline CDR1 reads SGDLS; CDR2 reads YYNGEE. The CDR3 here is CASSLEVVSEQYF. CDR3 DNA: TGTGCCAGCAGCCTAGAGGTCGTAAGCGAGCAGTACTTC.

The CDR3 here is CASRLDRGNGYTF. CDR3 nucleotides: TGCGCCAGCAGACTCGACAGGGGGAATGGCTACACCTTC. The chain couples TRBV5-1 to TRBJ1-2; 9 nucleotides align to TRBD1. This CDR3 spans 13 amino acids. Germline CDR1 reads SGHRS; CDR2 reads YFSETQ. J lost 6 bases, V lost 5 bases, and 5 bases had no gene match.

In its sample, this clone was seen a few times. The chain combines TRBV5-4 with TRBJ2-1; tentative D call: TRBD2 (6 bases). V shed 1 base and J shed 5 bases, with 13 bases lying between them. The germline CDR1 and CDR2 sequences are SGHNT and YYREEE (reference sequence). The CDR3 totals 15 residues. The CDR3 nucleotides read TGTGCCAGCAGCTTGTTGGCTAGCGAACACAATGAGCAGTTCTTC. It yields the protein CASSLLASEHNEQFF.

This clone came up a few times. The V gene is TRBV6-5, the J gene TRBJ2-5, with TRBD2 matching over 9 bases. CDR1 is MNHEY, CDR2 SVGAGI, per germline. The ends lost 7 bases at V and 5 bases at J; junction bases unmatched: 11. CDR3 length: 15 residues. CDR3 residues: CASTQLAGWGETQYF. CDR3 sequence (DNA): TGTGCCAGCACCCAACTAGCGGGCTGGGGGGAGACCCAGTACTTC.

This clone occurred a few times. The CDR3 sequence: CASSSTAALQETQYF. The CDR3 bases are TGTGCCAGCAGTTCAACCGCGGCGCTCCAAGAGACCCAGTACTTC. The rearrangement links TRBV28 to TRBJ2-5; D call uncertain. CDR1 MDHEN and CDR2 SYDVKM come from the germline V gene. V lost 4 bases, J lost 1 base, and 13 bases lay in between. This CDR3 has 15 residues.

The rearrangement joins TRBV18 to TRBJ1-2; 8 nucleotides align to TRBD1. Germline values: CDR1 KGHSH, CDR2 LQKENI. There are 13 residues in the CDR3. Trimming cost V 6 bases and J 7 bases; bases outside gene matches: 7. The CDR3 protein is CASSPTGDGGYTF. Here the CDR3 DNA reads TGTGCCAGCTCCCCGACAGGGGATGGTGGCTACACCTTC.

V and J are TRBV7-3 and TRBJ1-1; no definite D call. The CDR3 contains 16 residues. The V gene lost 0 bases and the J gene lost 1 base, with 12 bases spanning the gap. CDR1 and CDR2 (germline): SGHTA, FQGTGA. The chain's CDR3 is CASSLTITKGNTEAFF. Written as DNA, the CDR3 is TGTGCCAGCAGCTTAACAATAACGAAAGGGAACACTGAAGCTTTCTTT.

This clone was recorded a few times. The rearrangement joins TRBV5-1 to TRBJ2-6, with D unclear. V dropped 0 bases and J dropped 2 bases, with 12 bases sitting between them. This CDR3 is 17 amino acids long. Looked up from germline, CDR1 is SGHRS and CDR2 is YFSETQ. In nucleotides, the CDR3 is TGCGCCAGCAGCTTGGATGCAGGCTCCCCTGGGGCCAACGTCCTGACTTTC. Translated: CASSLDAGSPGANVLTF.

The chain joins TRBV7-3 to TRBJ2-7, with 7 bases matching TRBD1. J lost 0 bases, V lost 5 bases, and 4 bases had no gene match. The CDR3 length is 14 residues. Germline V gene sequence: CDR1 SGHTA, CDR2 FQGTGA. The CDR3, as DNA: TGTGCCAGCAGCGGGACAGTGAGCTCCTACGAGCAGTACTTC. Its translation: CASSGTVSSYEQYF.